The present T cell receptor (beta chain) was sequenced within a study of cytomegalovirus exposure and HLA in healthy donors. About the study: Samples from HLA-typed donors yielded about 86 million unique TCRs in an early data release. General study points: In a later analysis, common viral pathogens appeared linked to several of the most significant clusters.

This CDR3 spans 15 amino acids. The V and J ends lost 0 bases and 3 bases respectively, with 9 bases between them. Germline lookup yields CDR1 SGDLS and CDR2 YYNGEE. PCR amplification relied on 60 Vbeta primers (plus 13 Jbeta primers). The method was immunoSEQ multiplex PCR; TCRdb's version includes in-frame clones alone and lacks a portion of them. Here the sample spans 50,000 to 65,000 clones, approximately 86% being singletons. A few counts support this clone. Antigen specificity is unknown. The TCR was taken from a woman in her late teens or twenties in good health and CMV-seronegative. V is TRBV9 and J is TRBJ1-4, with D perhaps TRBD1 (5 bases). Sequencing was done on a sample of PBMCs. The CDR3 spells CASSVGWGSNEKLFF. Written as DNA, the CDR3 is TGTGCCAGCAGCGTAGGATGGGGCTCTAATGAAAAACTGTTTTTT.